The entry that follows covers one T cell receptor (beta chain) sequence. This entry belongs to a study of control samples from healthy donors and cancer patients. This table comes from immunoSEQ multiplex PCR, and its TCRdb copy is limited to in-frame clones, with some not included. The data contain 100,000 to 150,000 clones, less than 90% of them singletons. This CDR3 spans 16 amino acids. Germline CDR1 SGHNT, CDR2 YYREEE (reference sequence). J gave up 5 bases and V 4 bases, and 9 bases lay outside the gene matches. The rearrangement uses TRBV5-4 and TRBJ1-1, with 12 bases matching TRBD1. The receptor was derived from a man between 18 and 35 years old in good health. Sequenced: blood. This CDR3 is CASSLGTGGPGTEAFF. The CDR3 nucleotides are TGTGCCAGCAGCCTGGGGACAGGGGGCCCGGGGACTGAAGCTTTCTTT.